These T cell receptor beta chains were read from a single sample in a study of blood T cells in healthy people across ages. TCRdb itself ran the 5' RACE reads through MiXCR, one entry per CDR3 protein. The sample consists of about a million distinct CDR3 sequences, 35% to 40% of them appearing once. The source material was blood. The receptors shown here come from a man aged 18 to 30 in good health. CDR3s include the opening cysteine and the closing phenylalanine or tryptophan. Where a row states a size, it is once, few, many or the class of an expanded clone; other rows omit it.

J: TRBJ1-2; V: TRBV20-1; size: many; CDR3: CSARESRGYGYTF
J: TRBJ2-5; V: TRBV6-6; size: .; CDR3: CASSRRDRDEETQYF
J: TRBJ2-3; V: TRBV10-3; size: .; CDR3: CAIRTGTHLTDTQYF
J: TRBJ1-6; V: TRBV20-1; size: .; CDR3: CSARGTVNSPLHF
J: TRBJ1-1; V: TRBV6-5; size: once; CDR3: CASTLTGGVTEVFF
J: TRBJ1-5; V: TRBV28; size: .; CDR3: CASSLFDWMQPQHF
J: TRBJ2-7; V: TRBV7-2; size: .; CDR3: CASGLEQATSYEQYF
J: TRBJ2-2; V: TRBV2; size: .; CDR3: CASSVKGQGHTGELFF
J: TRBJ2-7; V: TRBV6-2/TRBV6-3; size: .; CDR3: CASSYSQARDRRSYEQYF
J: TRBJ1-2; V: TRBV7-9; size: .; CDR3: CASSLGSGGEVNYGYTF
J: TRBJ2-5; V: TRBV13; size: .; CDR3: CAGSKKTSGTQETQYF
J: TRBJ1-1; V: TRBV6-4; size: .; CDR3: CASSLEGQGRTEAFF
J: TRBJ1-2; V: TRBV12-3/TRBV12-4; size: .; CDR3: CASSLWGDGGYTF
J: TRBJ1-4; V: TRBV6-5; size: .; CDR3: CASSLTGDATNEELFF
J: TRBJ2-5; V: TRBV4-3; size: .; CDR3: CASSQDLGDGETQCF